This T cell receptor (beta chain) was documented in a study of shared clonotypes between healthy human individuals. Nashville, Tennessee was home to all donors, who were Caucasian adults. There are 15 residues in the CDR3. V lost 2 bases to trimming and J lost 5 bases; unmatched junction nucleotides: 8. The germline V gene has CDR1 SGHRS and CDR2 YFSETQ. Profiling relied on immunoSEQ multiplex PCR, and the TCRdb table lists in-frame clones only, not all of them. Here the sample spans roughly 1 million clones, approximately 70% being singletons. V usage is TRBV5-1 and J usage is TRBJ2-3, with 7 positions matching TRBD2. This receptor was identified in a man aged 18 to 30 in good health. The sequencing input was memory CD4+ T cells sorted from blood. Documented subset: CD45RA-negative fraction. In DNA form, the CDR3 reads TGCGCCAGCAGCTTAAGAACTAGCGTCGGAGATACGCAGTATTTT. Encoded protein: CASSLRTSVGDTQYF.